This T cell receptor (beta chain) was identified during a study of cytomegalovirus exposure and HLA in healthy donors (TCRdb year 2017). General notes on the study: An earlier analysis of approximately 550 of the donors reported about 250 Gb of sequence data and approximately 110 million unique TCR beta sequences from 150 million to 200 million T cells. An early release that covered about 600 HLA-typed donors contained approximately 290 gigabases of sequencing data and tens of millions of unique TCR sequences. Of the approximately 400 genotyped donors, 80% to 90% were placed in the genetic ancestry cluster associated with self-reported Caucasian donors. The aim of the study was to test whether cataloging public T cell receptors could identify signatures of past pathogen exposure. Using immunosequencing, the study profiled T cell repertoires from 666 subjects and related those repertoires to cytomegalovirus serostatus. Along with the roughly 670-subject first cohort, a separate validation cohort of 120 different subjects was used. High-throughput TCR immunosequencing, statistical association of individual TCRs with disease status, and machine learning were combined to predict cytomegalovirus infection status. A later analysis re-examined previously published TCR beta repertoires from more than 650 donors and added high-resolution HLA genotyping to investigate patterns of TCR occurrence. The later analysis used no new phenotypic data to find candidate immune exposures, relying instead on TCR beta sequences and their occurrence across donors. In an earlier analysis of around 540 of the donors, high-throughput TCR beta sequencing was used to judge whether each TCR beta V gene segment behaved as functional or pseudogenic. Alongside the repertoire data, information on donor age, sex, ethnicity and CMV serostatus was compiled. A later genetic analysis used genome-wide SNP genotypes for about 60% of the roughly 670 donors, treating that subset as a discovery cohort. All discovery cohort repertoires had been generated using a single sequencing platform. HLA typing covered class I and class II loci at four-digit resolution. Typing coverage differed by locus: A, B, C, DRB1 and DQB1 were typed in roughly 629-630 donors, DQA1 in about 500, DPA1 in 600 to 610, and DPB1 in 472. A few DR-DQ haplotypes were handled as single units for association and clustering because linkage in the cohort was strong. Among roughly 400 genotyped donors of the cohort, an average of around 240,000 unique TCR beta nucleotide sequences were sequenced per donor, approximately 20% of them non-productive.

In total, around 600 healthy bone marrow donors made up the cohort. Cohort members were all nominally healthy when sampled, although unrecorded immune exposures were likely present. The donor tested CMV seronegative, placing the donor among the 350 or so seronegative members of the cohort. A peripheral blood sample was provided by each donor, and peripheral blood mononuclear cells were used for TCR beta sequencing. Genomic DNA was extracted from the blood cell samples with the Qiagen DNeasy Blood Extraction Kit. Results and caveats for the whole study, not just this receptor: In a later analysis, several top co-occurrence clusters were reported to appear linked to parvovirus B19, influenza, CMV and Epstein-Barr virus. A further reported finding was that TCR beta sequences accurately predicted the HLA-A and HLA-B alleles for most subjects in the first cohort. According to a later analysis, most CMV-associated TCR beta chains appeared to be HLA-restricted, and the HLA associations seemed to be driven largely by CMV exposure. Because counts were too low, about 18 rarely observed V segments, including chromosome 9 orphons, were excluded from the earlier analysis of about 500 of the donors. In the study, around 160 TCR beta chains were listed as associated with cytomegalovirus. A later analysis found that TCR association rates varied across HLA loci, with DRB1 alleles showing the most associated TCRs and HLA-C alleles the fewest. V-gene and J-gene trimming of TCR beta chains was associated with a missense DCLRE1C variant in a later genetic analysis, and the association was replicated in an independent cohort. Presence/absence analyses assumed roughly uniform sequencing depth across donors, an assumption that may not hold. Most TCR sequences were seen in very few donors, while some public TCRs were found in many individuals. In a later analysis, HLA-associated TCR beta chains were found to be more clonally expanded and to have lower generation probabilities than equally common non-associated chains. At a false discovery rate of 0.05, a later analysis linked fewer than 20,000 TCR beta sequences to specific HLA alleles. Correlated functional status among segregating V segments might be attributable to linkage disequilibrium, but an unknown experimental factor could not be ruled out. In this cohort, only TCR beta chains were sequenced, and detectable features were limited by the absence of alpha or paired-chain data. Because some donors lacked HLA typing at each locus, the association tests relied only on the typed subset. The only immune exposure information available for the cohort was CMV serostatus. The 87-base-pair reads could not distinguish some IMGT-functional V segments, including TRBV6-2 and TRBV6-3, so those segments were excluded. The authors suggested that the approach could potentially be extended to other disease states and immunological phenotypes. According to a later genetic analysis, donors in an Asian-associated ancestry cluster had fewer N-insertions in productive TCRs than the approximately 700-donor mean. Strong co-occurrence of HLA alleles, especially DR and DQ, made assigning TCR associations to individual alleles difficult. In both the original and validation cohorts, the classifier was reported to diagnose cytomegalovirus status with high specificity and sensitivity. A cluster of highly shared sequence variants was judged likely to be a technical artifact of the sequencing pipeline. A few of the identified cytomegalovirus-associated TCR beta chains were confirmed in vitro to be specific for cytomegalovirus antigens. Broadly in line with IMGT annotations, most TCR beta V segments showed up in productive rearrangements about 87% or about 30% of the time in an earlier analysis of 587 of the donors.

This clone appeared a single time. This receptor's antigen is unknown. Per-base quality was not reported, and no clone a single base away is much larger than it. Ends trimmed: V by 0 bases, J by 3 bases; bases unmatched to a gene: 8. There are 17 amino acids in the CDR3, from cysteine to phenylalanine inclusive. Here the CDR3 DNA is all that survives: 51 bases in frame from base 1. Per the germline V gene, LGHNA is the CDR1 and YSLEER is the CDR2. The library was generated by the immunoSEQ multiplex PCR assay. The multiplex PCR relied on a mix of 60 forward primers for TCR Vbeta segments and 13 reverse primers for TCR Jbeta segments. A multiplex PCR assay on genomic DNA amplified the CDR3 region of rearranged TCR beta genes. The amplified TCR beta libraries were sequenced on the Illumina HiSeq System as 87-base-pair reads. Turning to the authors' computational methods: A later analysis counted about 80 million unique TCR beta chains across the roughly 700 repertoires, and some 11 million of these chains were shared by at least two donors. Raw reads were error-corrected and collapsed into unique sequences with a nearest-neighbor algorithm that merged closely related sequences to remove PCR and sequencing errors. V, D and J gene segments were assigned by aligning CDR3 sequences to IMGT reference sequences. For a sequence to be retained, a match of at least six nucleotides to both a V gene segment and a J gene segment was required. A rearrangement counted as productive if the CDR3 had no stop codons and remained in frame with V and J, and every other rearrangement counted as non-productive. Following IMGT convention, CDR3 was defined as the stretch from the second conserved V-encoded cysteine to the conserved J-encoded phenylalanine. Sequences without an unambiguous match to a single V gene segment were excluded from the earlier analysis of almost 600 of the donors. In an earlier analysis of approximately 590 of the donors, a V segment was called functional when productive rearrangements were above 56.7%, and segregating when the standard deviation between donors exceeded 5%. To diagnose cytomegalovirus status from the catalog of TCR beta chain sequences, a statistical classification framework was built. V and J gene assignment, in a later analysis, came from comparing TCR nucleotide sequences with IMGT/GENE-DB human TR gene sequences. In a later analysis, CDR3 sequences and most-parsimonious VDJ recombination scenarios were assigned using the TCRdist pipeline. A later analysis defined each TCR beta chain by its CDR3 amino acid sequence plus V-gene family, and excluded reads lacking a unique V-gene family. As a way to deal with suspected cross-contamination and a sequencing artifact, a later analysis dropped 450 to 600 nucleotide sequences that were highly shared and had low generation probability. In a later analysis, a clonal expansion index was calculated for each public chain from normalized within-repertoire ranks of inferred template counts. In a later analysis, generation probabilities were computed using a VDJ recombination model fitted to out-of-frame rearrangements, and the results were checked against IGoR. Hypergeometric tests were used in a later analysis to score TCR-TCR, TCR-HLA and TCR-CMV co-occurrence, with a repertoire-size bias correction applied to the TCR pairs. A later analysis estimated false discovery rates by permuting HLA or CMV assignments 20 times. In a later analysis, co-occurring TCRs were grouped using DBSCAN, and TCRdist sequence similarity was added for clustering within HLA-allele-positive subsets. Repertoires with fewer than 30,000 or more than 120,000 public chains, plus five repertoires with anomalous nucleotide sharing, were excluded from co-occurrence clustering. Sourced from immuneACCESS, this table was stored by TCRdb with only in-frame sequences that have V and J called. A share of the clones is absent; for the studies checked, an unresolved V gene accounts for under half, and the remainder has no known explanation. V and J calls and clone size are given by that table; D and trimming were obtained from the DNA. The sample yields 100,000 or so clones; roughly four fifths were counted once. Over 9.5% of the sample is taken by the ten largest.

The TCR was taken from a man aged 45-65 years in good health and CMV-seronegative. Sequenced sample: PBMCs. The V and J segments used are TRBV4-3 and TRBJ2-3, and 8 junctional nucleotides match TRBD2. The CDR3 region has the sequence CASSQDPGGRRTDTQYF. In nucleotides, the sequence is TGCGCCAGCAGCCAAGATCCGGGCGGGAGGAGAACAGATACGCAGTATTTT.